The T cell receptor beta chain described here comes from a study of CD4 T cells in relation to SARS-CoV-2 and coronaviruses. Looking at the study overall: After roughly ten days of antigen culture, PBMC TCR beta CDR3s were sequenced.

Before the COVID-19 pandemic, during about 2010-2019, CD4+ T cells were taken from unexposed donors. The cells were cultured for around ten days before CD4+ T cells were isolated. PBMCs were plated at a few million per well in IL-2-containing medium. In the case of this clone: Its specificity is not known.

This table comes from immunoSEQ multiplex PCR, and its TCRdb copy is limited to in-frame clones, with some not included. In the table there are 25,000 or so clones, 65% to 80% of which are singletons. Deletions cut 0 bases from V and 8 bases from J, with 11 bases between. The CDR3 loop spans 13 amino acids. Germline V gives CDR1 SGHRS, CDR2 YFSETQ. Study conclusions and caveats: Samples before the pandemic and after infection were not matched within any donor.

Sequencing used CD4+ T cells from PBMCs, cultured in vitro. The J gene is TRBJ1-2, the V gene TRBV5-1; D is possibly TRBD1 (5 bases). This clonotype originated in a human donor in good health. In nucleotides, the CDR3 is TGCGCCAGCAGCTTGGACAGGCGATACGGCTACACCTTC. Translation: CASSLDRRYGYTF.